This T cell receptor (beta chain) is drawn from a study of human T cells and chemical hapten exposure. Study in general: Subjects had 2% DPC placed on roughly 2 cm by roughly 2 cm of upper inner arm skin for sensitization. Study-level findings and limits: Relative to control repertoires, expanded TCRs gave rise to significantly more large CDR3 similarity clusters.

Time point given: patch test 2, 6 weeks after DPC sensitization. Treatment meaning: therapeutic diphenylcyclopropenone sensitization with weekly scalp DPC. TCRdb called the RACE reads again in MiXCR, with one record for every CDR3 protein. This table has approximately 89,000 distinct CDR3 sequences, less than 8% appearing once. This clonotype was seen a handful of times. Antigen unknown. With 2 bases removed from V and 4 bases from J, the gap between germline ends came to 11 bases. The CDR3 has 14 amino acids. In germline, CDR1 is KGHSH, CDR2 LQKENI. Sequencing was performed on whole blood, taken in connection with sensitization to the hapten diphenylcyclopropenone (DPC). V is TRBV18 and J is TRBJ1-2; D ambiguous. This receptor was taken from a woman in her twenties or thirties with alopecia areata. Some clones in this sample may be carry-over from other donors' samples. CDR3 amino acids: CASSPSSGGYGYTF. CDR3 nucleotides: TGTGCCAGCTCACCATCATCGGGCGGCTATGGCTACACCTTC.